These 13 T cell receptor beta chains originate from one sample sequenced in a study of technical replicates of blood from a handful of donors. Some clones are missing from TCRdb's copy, which holds only in-frame ones; the method was immunoSEQ multiplex PCR. The repertoire holds tens of thousands of clones, with approximately 87% as singletons. Sequenced sample: PBMCs. The receptors derive from a human donor in good health. Some clones in this sample may be carry-over from other donors' samples.

The chain recombines TRBV29-1 with TRBJ2-7; 8 bases fit TRBD1. The CDR3 sequence is 17 residues long. CDR1 and CDR2 (germline): SQVTM, ANQGSEA. V was clipped by 5 bases and J by 9 bases; unmatched bases: 24. DNA of the CDR3: TGCAGCGTTTGTCCGGCAGGGGGCTCTTCCAACTTACGAGGGCAGTACTTC. Encoded protein: CSVCPAGGSSNLRGQYF.

The chain recombines TRBV7-3 with TRBJ2-1; TRBD1 might be the D (5 bases). The CDR3 is 13 residues long. Germline V gene data show CDR1 as SGHTA and CDR2 as FQGTGA. With 3 bases removed from V and 8 bases from J, the gap between germline ends came to 11 bases. The CDR3, as DNA: TGTGCCAGCAGCTTCGACAGCCACGATGAGCAGTTCTTC. Translated: CASSFDSHDEQFF.

The CDR3 here is CSVELAGDSYNEQFF. The CDR3 nucleotides read TGCAGCGTGGAACTAGCGGGGGACTCCTACAATGAGCAGTTCTTC. The chain employs TRBV29-1 and TRBJ2-1, with 11 bases lining up with TRBD2. The CDR3 is made up of 15 amino acids. Germline V CDR1 and CDR2: SQVTM, ANQGSEA. V gave up 6 bases and J gave up 0 bases; unmatched junction bases: 4.

The CDR3 nucleotides read TGTGCCAGCAGCCTAGGACTAGCGGGAGGGCCTGGGGATACGCAGTATTTT. Translation: CASSLGLAGGPGDTQYF. V usage is TRBV5-6 and J usage is TRBJ2-3, with 15 positions matching TRBD2. V lost 4 bases to trimming and J lost 6 bases; unmatched junction nucleotides: 9. Germline V gives CDR1 SGHDT, CDR2 YYEEEE. CDR3 length: 17 residues.

A single count supports this clone. This rearrangement joins TRBV2 to TRBJ2-7, with 10 nucleotides matching TRBD2. This CDR3 has 14 residues. Germline CDR1 and CDR2: SNHLY and FYNNEI. V was clipped by 4 bases and J by 6 bases; unmatched bases: 6. Written as DNA, the CDR3 is TGTGCCAGCAGTGCGGCACTAGCGGGATCCGAGCAGTACTTC. Residues: CASSAALAGSEQYF.

The chain recombines TRBV4-3 with TRBJ2-1; D ambiguous. This CDR3 region has 14 residues. CDR1 is LGHNA and CDR2 is YSLEER in the germline V gene. Trimming stripped 1 base from V and 3 bases from J, with 7 bases between. The CDR3 region has the DNA TGCGCCAGCAGCCAAGCTACGAGCTACAATGAGCAGTTCTTC. Its translation is CASSQATSYNEQFF.

The chain uses TRBV21-1 and TRBJ2-1; TRBD1 is taken as the D call from the table, unchecked against the DNA. TRBV21-1 is labeled a pseudogene. The CDR3 has 15 amino acids. The CDR3 DNA sequence: TGTGCCAGCAGCAAAGGGGGACAGTATTACAATGAGCAGTTCTTC. Its translation: CASSKGGQYYNEQFF.

The chain carries TRBV11-3 and TRBJ2-3, with 12 bases matching TRBD2. The CDR3 runs 14 residues. Germline lookup yields CDR1 SGHNT and CDR2 YENEEA. V lost 5 bases and J lost 4; bases outside the gene matches: 1. CDR3 region: CASSASGGADTQYF. The CDR3 DNA follows: TGTGCCAGCAGCGCTAGCGGGGGGGCAGATACGCAGTATTTT.

The CDR3 DNA reads as TGTGCCAGCAGCCCGGGACAGGACAATGAGCAGTTCTTC. Amino acids: CASSPGQDNEQFF. The chain links TRBV2 to TRBJ2-1; 8 bases line up with TRBD1. Germline CDR1 reads SNHLY; CDR2 reads FYNNEI. The V and J ends lost 6 bases and 5 bases, in that order; junction bases with no gene match: 3. This CDR3 contains 13 residues.

The chain couples TRBV7-9 to TRBJ2-3; 9 nucleotides match TRBD1. CDR1 and CDR2 from the germline V gene are SEHNR and FQNEAQ (reference sequence). There are 16 residues in the CDR3. Trimming cost V 5 bases and J 0 bases; bases outside gene matches: 6. The DNA for the CDR3 is TGTGCCAGCAGCCTGGGACAGGGACCTAGCACAGATACGCAGTATTTT. Encoded protein: CASSLGQGPSTDTQYF.

The CDR3 sequence is CASSYWGGFNTEAFF. The CDR3 DNA is TGTGCCAGCAGTTACTGGGGGGGGTTTAACACTGAAGCTTTCTTT. The rearrangement uses TRBV6-5 and TRBJ1-1; tentatively, D is TRBD1 (5 bases). Germline values: CDR1 MNHEY, CDR2 SVGAGI. The V end was cut by 1 base, the J end by 2 bases, with 11 bases between. The CDR3 totals 15 residues.

CDR3 region: CASSQTYRANREKLFF. CDR3 sequence (DNA): TGCGCCAGCAGCCAAACGTACAGGGCGAACAGGGAAAAACTGTTTTTT. The chain combines TRBV4-1 with TRBJ1-4, with D possibly matching TRBD1 (6 bases). Germline-derived CDR1 and CDR2 are MGHRA and YSYEKL. V was cut by 2 bases and J by 8 bases, with 18 bases left in between. The CDR3 is 16 amino acids.

The V call is TRBV7-2, the J call TRBJ1-6; D remains ambiguous. V lost 2 bases to trimming and J lost 7 bases, with 18 bases between them. This CDR3 comprises 17 residues. Germline lookup yields CDR1 SGHTA and CDR2 FQGNSA. The DNA for the CDR3 is TGTGCCAGCAGCTTACAACCCCAAGGCAGGCAGAATTCACCCCTCCACTTT. This encodes CASSLQPQGRQNSPLHF.